A single sample gave rise to the 5 T cell receptor beta chains below, sequenced in a study of control samples from healthy donors and cancer patients. Sequenced by immunoSEQ multiplex PCR; TCRdb stores in-frame clones only, minus some. The sample includes around 150,000 clones, about 94% of them seen just once. The sample was PBMCs. These receptor sequences come from a man aged 55-75 years with colorectal cancer.

The chain uses TRBV11-2 and TRBJ2-1, with TRBD1 identical over 9 bases. V was clipped by 6 bases and J by 8 bases; unmatched bases: 8. Germline loops: CDR1 SGHAT, CDR2 FQNNGV. This CDR3 has 14 residues. CDR3 residues: CASRGTGIWDEQFF. The CDR3 DNA reads as TGTGCCAGCAGGGGGACAGGGATCTGGGATGAGCAGTTCTTC.

The chain uses TRBV5-4 and TRBJ2-1; D tentatively reads TRBD1 or TRBD2 (5 bases each). CDR1 and CDR2 from the germline V gene are SGHNT and YYREEE (reference sequence). Trimming pared 4 bases from V and 12 bases from J, leaving 17 bases between. This CDR3 contains 13 residues. The CDR3 nucleotides read TGTGCCAGCAGCGCTGACACCCTGGGACGGCAGTTCTTC. Protein: CASSADTLGRQFF. The variable domain in full, completed from reference TRBV5-4 and TRBJ2-1, reads ETGVTQSPTHLIKTRGQQVTLRCSSQSGHNTVSWYQQALGQGPQFIFQYYREEENGRGNFPPRFSGLQFPNYSSELNVNALELDDSALYLCASSADTLGRQFFGPGTRLTVL.

This clone was picked up one time. The chain couples TRBV19 to TRBJ1-1; possible D gene TRBD1, 6 bases. This CDR3 contains 14 residues. V shed 1 base and J shed 4 bases, with 10 bases lying between them. Germline CDR1 reads LNHDA; CDR2 reads SQIVND (reference sequence). The CDR3 spells CASSIVSGATEAFF. CDR3 bases: TGTGCCAGTAGTATAGTATCAGGGGCCACTGAAGCTTTCTTT.

V gene TRBV5-1 combines with J gene TRBJ2-7; D uncertain. This CDR3 spans 17 amino acids. CDR1 is SGHRS, CDR2 YFSETQ, per germline. V lost 0 bases and J 2 bases, leaving 18 bases between the germline ends. The CDR3 sequence: CASSLAVGRTLTYEQYF. The CDR3 nucleotides read TGCGCCAGCAGCTTGGCCGTAGGCAGGACGCTTACCTACGAGCAGTACTTC.

V usage is TRBV5-4 and J usage is TRBJ2-7, with 9 nucleotides matching TRBD1. There are 16 residues in the CDR3. Germline-derived CDR1 and CDR2 are SGHNT and YYREEE (reference sequence). V lost 4 bases to trimming and J lost 0 bases; unmatched junction nucleotides: 8. The CDR3 DNA follows: TGTGCCAGCAGCCACGCGGGACAGGGCGACTCCTACGAGCAGTACTTC. It yields the protein CASSHAGQGDSYEQYF. Drawing the rest from reference TRBV5-4 and TRBJ2-7, the complete variable domain is ETGVTQSPTHLIKTRGQQVTLRCSSQSGHNTVSWYQQALGQGPQFIFQYYREEENGRGNFPPRFSGLQFPNYSSELNVNALELDDSALYLCASSHAGQGDSYEQYFGPGTRLTVT.